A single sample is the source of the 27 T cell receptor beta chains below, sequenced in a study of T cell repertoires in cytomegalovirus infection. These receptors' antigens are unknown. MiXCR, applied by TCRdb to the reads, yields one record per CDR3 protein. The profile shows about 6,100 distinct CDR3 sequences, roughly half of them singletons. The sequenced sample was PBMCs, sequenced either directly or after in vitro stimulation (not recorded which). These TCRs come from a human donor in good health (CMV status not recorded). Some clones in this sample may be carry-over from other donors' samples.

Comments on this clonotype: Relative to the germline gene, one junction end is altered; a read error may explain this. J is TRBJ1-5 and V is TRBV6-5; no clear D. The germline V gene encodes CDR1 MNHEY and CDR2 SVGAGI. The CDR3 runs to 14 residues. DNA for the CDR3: TGTGCCAGCAGAATGGTACAGAAGAATCAGCCCAACCCTTTT. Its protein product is CASRMVQKNQPNPF.

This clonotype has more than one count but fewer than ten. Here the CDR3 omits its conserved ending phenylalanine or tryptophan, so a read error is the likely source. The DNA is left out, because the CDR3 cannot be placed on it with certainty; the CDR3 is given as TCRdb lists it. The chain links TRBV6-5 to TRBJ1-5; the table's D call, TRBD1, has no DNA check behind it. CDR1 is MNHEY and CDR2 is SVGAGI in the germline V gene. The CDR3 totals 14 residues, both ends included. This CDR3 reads CASIMGQKNQPPHL.

CDR3 protein: CASSYLGGMNTEAFF. The CDR3 DNA follows: TGTGCCAGCAGTTACCTTGGGGGAATGAACACTGAAGCTTTCTTT. The chain has TRBV6-8 and TRBJ1-1; a weak D match, TRBD1 (5 bases). The germline V and J ends were trimmed by 2 bases and 0 bases, with 10 bases remaining between them. CDR1 and CDR2 (germline): MNHGY, SAAAGT. The CDR3 contains 15 residues.

CDR3 region: CATIMGQKNQPQHF. DNA for the CDR3: TGTGCCACCATCATGGGACAGAAAAATCAGCCCCAGCATTTT. This sequence joins TRBV6-1 and TRBJ1-5; TRBD1 agrees at 7 bases. Germline values: CDR1 MNHNS, CDR2 SASEGT. The CDR3 extends over 14 amino acids. V was clipped by 10 bases and J by 4 bases; unmatched bases: 10.

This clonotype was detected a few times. DNA of the CDR3: TGCAGTGCCCGGTCCTCAGATGGCCTCGAGACCCAGTACTTC. As protein: CSARSSDGLETQYF. The genes are TRBV20-1 and TRBJ2-5; D unresolved. Germline CDR1 is DFQATT and CDR2 is SNEGSKA (reference sequence). The V end lost 6 bases, the J end lost 5 bases, and 19 bases lay between the germline ends. The CDR3 totals 14 residues.

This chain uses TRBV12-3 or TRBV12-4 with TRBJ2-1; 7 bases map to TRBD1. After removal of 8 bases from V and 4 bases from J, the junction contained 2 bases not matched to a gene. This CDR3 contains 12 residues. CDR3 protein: CASQGEYNEQFF. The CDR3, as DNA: TGTGCCAGCCAGGGGGAATACAATGAGCAGTTCTTC.

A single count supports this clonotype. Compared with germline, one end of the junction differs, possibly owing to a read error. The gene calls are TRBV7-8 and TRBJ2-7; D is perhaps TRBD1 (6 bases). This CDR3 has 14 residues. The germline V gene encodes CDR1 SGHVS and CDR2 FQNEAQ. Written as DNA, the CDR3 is TGTGCCTGCAGCTGGGACACCCCTTGCGACGAGAGGTACTTC. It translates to CACSWDTPCDERYF.

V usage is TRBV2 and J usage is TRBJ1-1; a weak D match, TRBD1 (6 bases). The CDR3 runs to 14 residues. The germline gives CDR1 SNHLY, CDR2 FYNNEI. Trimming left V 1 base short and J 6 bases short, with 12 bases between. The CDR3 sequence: CASSEGGAVSEAFF. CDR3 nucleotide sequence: TGTGCCAGCAGTGAAGGGGGGGCCGTGTCTGAAGCTTTCTTT.

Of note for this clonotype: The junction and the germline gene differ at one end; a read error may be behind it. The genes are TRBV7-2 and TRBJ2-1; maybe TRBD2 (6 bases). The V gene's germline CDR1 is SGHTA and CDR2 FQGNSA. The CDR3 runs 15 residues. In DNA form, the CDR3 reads TGTGCCAGCAGCCCCGGGTCGGGAGCCTACAAGGAGCAGTTCTTC. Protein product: CASSPGSGAYKEQFF.

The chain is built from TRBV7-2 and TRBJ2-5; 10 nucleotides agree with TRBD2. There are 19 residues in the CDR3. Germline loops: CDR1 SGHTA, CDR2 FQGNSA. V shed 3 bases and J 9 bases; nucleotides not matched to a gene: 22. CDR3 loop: CASSFRGASGRPEGYPQYF. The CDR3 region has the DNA TGTGCCAGCAGCTTCAGAGGAGCTAGCGGGAGACCCGAAGGGTATCCCCAGTACTTC.

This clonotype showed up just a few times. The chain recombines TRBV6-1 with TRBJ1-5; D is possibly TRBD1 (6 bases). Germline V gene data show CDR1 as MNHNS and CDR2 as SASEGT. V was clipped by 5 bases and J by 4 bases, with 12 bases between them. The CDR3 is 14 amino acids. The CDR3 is CASSSGQKNQPQHF. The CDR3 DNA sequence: TGTGCCAGCAGTTCCGGACAGAAGAATCAGCCCCAGCATTTT.

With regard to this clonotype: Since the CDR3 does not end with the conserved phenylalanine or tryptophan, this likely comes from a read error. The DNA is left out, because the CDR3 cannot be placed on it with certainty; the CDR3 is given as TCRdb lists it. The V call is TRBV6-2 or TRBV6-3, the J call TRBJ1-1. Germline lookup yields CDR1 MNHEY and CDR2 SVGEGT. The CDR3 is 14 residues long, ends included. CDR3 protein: CAISSPETNTEAYL.

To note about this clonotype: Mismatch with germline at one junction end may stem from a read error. The CDR3 sequence: CASSWDTPCDETSF. In nucleotides, the CDR3 is TGTGCCAGCAGCTGGGACACCCCTTGCGACGAGACGTCCTTC. The V gene is TRBV7-8, the J gene TRBJ2-7; the D gene is possibly TRBD1 (6 bases). Germline loops: CDR1 SGHVS, CDR2 FQNEAQ. The CDR3 sequence is 14 residues long.

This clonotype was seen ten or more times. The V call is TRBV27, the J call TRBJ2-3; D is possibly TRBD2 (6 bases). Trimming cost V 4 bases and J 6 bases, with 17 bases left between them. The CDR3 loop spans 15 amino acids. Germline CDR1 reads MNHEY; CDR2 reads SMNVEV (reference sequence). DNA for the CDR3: TGTGCCAGCAGTTCCCTCGGGACTTCCAGGGATACGCAGTATTTT. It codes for CASSSLGTSRDTQYF.

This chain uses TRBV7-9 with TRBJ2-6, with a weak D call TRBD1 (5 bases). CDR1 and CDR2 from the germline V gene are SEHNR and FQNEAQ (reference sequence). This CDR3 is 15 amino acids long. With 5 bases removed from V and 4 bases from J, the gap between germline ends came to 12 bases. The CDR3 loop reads CASSPRVAGANVLTF. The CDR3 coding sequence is TGTGCCAGCAGCCCCAGGGTTGCCGGGGCCAACGTCCTGACTTTC.

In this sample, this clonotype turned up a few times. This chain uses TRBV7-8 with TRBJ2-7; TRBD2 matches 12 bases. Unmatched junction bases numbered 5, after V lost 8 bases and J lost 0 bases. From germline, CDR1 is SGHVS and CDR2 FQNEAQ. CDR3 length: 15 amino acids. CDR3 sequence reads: CASFRLAGASYEQYF. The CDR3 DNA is TGTGCCAGCTTCAGACTAGCGGGGGCCTCCTACGAGCAGTACTTC.

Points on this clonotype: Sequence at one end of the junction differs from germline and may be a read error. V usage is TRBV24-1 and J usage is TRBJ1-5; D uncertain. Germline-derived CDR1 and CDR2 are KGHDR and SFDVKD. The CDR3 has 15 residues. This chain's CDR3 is CASRPTLYSTQPQNF. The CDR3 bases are TGTGCCAGCAGGCCGACACTCTACAGCACTCAGCCCCAGAATTTT.

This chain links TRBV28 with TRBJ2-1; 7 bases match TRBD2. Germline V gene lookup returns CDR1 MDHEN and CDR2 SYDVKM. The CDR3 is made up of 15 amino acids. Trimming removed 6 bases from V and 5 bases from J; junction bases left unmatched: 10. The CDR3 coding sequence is TGTGCCAGCAGCTCCCCGGGACTAACGCACAATGAGCAGTTCTTC. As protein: CASSSPGLTHNEQFF.

CDR3 region: CASSRTRDTLTGELFF. CDR3 DNA: TGTGCCAGTAGTAGAACCCGGGACACTCTCACCGGGGAGCTGTTTTTT. V gene TRBV19 combines with J gene TRBJ2-2; D might be TRBD1 (6 bases). The CDR3 sequence is 16 residues long. V dropped 4 bases and J dropped 4 bases, with 16 bases sitting between them. CDR1 is LNHDA, CDR2 SQIVND, per germline (reference sequence).

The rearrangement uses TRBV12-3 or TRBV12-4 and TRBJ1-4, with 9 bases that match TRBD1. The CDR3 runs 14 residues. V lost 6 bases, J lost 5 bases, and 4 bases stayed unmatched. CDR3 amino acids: CASSFGTGNEKLFF. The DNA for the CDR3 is TGTGCCAGCAGCTTCGGGACAGGGAATGAAAAACTGTTTTTT.

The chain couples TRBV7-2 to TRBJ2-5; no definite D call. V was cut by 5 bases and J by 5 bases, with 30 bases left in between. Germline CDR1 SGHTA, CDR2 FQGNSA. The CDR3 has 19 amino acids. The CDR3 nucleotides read TGTGCCAGCAGCGTAAGAGGAGCTATCGTTAAACCCGAAGGGGAGACCCAGTACTTC. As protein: CASSVRGAIVKPEGETQYF. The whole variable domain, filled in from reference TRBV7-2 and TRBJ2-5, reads GAGVSQSPSNKVTEKGKDVELRCDPISGHTALYWYRQSLGQGLEFLIYFQGNSAPDKSGLPSDRFSAERTGGSVSTLTIQRTQQEDSAVYLCASSVRGAIVKPEGETQYFGPGTRLLVL.

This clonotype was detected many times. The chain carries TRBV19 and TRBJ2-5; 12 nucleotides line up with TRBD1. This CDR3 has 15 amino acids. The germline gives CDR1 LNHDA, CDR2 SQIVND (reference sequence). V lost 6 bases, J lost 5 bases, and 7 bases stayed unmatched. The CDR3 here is CASSTGTGGLETQYF. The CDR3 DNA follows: TGTGCCAGTAGCACCGGGACAGGGGGCCTGGAGACCCAGTACTTC.

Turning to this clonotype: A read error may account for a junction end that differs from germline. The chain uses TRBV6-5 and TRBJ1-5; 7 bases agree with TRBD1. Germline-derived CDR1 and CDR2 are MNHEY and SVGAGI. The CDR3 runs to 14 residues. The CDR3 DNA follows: TGTGCCAGCAGCATGGGACAGAAGAATCAGCCCCCGCATTGG. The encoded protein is CASSMGQKNQPPHW.

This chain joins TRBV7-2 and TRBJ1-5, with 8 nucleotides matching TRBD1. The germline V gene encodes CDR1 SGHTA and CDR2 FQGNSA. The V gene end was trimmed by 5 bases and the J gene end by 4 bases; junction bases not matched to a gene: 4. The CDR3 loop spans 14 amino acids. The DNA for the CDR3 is TGTGCCAGCAGCATCGACAGGGGAAATCAGCCCCAGCATTTT. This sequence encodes CASSIDRGNQPQHF.

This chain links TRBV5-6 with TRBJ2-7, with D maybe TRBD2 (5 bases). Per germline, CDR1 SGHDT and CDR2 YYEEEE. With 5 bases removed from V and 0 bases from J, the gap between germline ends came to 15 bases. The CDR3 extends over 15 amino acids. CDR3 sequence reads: CASSSERDYSYEQYF. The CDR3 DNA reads TGTGCCAGCAGTTCGGAACGGGATTACTCCTACGAGCAGTACTTC.

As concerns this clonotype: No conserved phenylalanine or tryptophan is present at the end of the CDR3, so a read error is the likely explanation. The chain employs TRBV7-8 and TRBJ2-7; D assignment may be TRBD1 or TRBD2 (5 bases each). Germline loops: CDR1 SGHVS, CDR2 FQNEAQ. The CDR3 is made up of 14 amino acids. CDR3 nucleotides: TGTGCCAGCAGCTGGGACCCCCCTGGCGACGAACAGTACTGC. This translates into CASSWDPPGDEQYC.

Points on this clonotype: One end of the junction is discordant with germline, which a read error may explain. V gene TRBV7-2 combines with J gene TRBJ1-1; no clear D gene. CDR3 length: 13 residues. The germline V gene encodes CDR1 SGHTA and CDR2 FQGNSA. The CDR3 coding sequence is TGTGCCAGCCGCTTAGCGGAGAACACTGAAGCTTTCTTT. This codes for CASRLAENTEAFF.